The 27 T cell receptor beta chains below were found in one sample sequenced in a study of blood T cell repertoires in COVID-19 (dated by TCRdb to about 2020). To prepare the library, the immunoSEQ multiplex PCR assay was applied. In its TCRdb copy, this immuneACCESS table keeps in-frame sequences only and misses some clones. Where compared with another copy, unresolved V genes explain less than half of these, and the others have no known cause. The sample data list a few hundred thousand clones, and 85% to 90% of these were observed just once. The biggest ten clones account for 3% to 3.5% of the sample. Material for sequencing was peripheral blood. The receptors were sampled from a man aged 55 to 70 with acute or convalescent COVID-19.

This rearrangement joins TRBV4-2 to TRBJ1-5; D remains ambiguous. With 2 bases removed from V and 5 bases from J, the gap between germline ends came to 10 bases. Germline assignment: CDR1 LGHNA and CDR2 YNFKEQ. The CDR3 runs to 14 residues. Here the CDR3 reads CASSQWQSDQPQHF. CDR3 DNA sequence: TGTGCCAGCAGCCAATGGCAGTCCGATCAGCCCCAGCATTTT.

The chain recombines TRBV29-1 with TRBJ2-1; 9 bases fit TRBD2. After removal of 8 bases from V and 8 bases from J, the junction contained 4 bases not matched to a gene. The germline V gene encodes CDR1 SQVTM and CDR2 ANQGSEA. This CDR3 spans 11 amino acids. CDR3 sequence (DNA): TGCAGCATGCGGGGGGGCCATGAGCAGTTCTTC. Amino acid sequence: CSMRGGHEQFF.

V gene TRBV29-1 combines with J gene TRBJ2-5; 10 bases line up with TRBD2. With V trimmed by 0 bases and J by 6 bases, 13 bases remained unmatched. This CDR3 has 17 residues. Germline V CDR1 and CDR2: SQVTM, ANQGSEA. DNA for the CDR3: TGCAGCGTTGAAGATTGGGGAAGCGGGGGGGCGTTTAAGACCCAGTACTTC. Translation gives CSVEDWGSGGAFKTQYF.

The V gene is TRBV6-6, the J gene TRBJ2-6; 8 bases align to TRBD1. Germline CDR1 MNHNY, CDR2 SVGAGI (reference sequence). V trimming: 6 bases; J trimming: 1 base; junction bases outside the gene matches: 5. This CDR3 spans 16 amino acids. CDR3 DNA: TGTGCCAGCAGGACAGGGGAGGTTTCTGGGGCCAACGTCCTGACTTTC. Its protein is CASRTGEVSGANVLTF.

The chain's CDR3 is CASSQLGGDRGPRGTGELFF. The CDR3 DNA reads TGCGCCAGCAGTCAATTGGGGGGGGACAGGGGGCCTCGCGGCACCGGGGAGCTGTTTTTT. V gene TRBV23-1 combines with J gene TRBJ2-2; 12 bases fit TRBD1. TRBV23-1 is an ORF; its function is uncertain. The CDR3 consists of 20 residues. Trimming cost V 1 base and J 4 bases; bases outside gene matches: 13.

The V and J genes are TRBV6-1 and TRBJ1-2; 10 bases fit TRBD1. V dropped 1 base and J dropped 4; count of bases not matched to a gene: 9. The germline CDR1 and CDR2 sequences are MNHNS and SASEGT. The CDR3 length is 17 residues. CDR3 residues: CASSEGWRGQGTYGYTF. CDR3 nucleotide sequence: TGTGCCAGCAGTGAAGGGTGGCGGGGACAGGGGACCTATGGCTACACCTTC.

V is TRBV4-3 and J is TRBJ2-5; 12 positions match TRBD1. J gave up 6 bases and V 2 bases, and 16 bases lay outside the gene matches. The CDR3 has 19 residues. Germline V gene data show CDR1 as LGHNA and CDR2 as YSLEER. For the CDR3, the DNA is TGCGCCAGCAGCCAACCACTACCCCCCGGGACAGGGGGCGAAAAGACCCAGTACTTC. It translates to CASSQPLPPGTGGEKTQYF.

By sample share, this clone is medium-sized (0.01 to 0.1%). The chain has TRBV10-2 and TRBJ2-7, with a tentative D call TRBD1 (6 bases). Trimming stripped 3 bases from V and 5 bases from J, with 14 bases between. This CDR3 has 14 amino acids. From germline, CDR1 is WSHSY and CDR2 SAAADI. The CDR3 spells CASSENREFDEQYF. DNA of the CDR3: TGCGCCAGCAGTGAAAACAGGGAGTTTGACGAGCAGTACTTC.

J is TRBJ2-1 and V is TRBV7-6; TRBD2 aligns across 11 bases. Losses at the gene ends were 2 bases for V and 4 bases for J; bases not matched to a gene: 4. CDR1 SGHVS and CDR2 FNYEAQ come from the germline V gene. This CDR3 comprises 16 residues. The CDR3 sequence: CASSLRRTSGYNEQFF. CDR3 nucleotide sequence: TGTGCCAGCAGCTTACGGCGGACTAGCGGGTACAATGAGCAGTTCTTC.

The chain joins TRBV5-4 to TRBJ2-3, with TRBD1 as a possible D gene (5 bases). V was clipped by 3 bases and J by 5 bases, with 19 bases between them. The CDR3 extends over 16 amino acids. The germline V gene has CDR1 SGHNT and CDR2 YYREEE (reference sequence). The CDR3 loop reads CASSSRQLWGEDTQYF. CDR3 bases: TGTGCCAGCAGCTCTAGACAGCTTTGGGGTGAAGATACGCAGTATTTT.

This rearrangement joins TRBV3-1 (or the pseudogene TRBV3-2) to TRBJ1-3; no reliable D call. V lost 1 base and J 1 base, leaving 11 bases between the germline ends. CDR1 LGHDT and CDR2 YNNKEL come from the germline V gene (reference sequence). The CDR3 length is 16 residues. Written as DNA, the CDR3 is TGTGCCAGCAGCCAAGGACGAGCGGGTTCTGGAAACACCATATATTTT. Residues: CASSQGRAGSGNTIYF.

The rearrangement uses TRBV7-2 and TRBJ2-5; weak D call: TRBD2 (5 bases). Germline V gene sequence: CDR1 SGHTA, CDR2 FQGNSA. The CDR3 covers 14 residues. V was trimmed by 5 bases and J by 1 base, leaving 11 bases between them. The DNA for the CDR3 is TGTGCCAGCAGCATAAGCGGACCCCAAGAGACCCAGTACTTC. Its translation: CASSISGPQETQYF. Full variable domain (rest looked up from reference TRBV7-2 and TRBJ2-5): GAGVSQSPSNKVTEKGKDVELRCDPISGHTALYWYRQSLGQGLEFLIYFQGNSAPDKSGLPSDRFSAERTGGSVSTLTIQRTQQEDSAVYLCASSISGPQETQYFGPGTRLLVL.

The CDR3 region has the DNA TGTGCCAGCTCCCCCGGCCCGGGACATACTGAGCAGTTCTTC. Its protein product is CASSPGPGHTEQFF. The chain links TRBV18 to TRBJ2-1; D is possibly TRBD1 (6 bases). The CDR3 runs 14 residues. V gave up 6 bases and J gave up 9 bases, with 18 bases separating them. Germline lookup yields CDR1 KGHSH and CDR2 LQKENI.

This chain links TRBV27 with TRBJ2-6; 11 positions match TRBD1. Unmatched junction bases numbered 7, after V lost 2 bases and J lost 4 bases. Germline V CDR1 and CDR2: MNHEY, SMNVEV (reference sequence). The CDR3 contains 18 residues. This CDR3 is CASSLAGTGGPGANVLTF. DNA of the CDR3: TGTGCCAGCAGTTTAGCTGGGACAGGGGGTCCCGGGGCCAACGTCCTGACTTTC.

The chain couples TRBV7-2 to TRBJ2-7; D uncertain. Germline V gene sequence: CDR1 SGHTA, CDR2 FQGNSA. Trimming left V 5 bases short and J 3 bases short, with 17 bases between. This CDR3 region has 15 residues. CDR3 amino acids: CASSPRAVDFYEQYF. In DNA, the CDR3 is TGTGCCAGCAGCCCACGCGCGGTAGACTTCTACGAGCAGTACTTC.

This chain links TRBV4-3 with TRBJ1-2; maybe TRBD1 (6 bases). Germline V gene data show CDR1 as LGHNA and CDR2 as YSLEER. The CDR3 consists of 16 residues. The V and J ends lost 3 bases and 1 base respectively, with 15 bases between them. CDR3: CASSQEPNRDNYGYTF. CDR3 bases: TGCGCCAGCAGCCAGGAACCGAACAGGGATAACTATGGCTACACCTTC.

This chain joins TRBV7-3 and TRBJ2-3; 7 bases fit TRBD2. The CDR3 is 16 amino acids. The V and J ends lost 2 bases and 1 base, in that order; junction bases with no gene match: 6. Germline values: CDR1 SGHTA, CDR2 FQGTGA. The CDR3 here is CASSLDVAGGTDTQYF. In nucleotides, the CDR3 is TGTGCCAGCAGCTTAGATGTGGCGGGGGGCACAGATACGCAGTATTTT. Full variable domain (remainder filled in from reference TRBV7-3 and TRBJ2-3): GAGVSQTPSNKVTEKGKYVELRCDPISGHTALYWYRQSLGQGPEFLIYFQGTGAADDSGLPNDRFFAVRPEGSVSTLKIQRTERGDSAVYLCASSLDVAGGTDTQYFGPGTRLTVL.

The genes are TRBV29-1 and TRBJ1-2, with D unresolved. Germline CDR1 SQVTM, CDR2 ANQGSEA. Trimming pared 7 bases from V and 5 bases from J, leaving 17 bases between. The CDR3 runs 13 residues. This CDR3 is CSARDRELYGYTF. The CDR3 coding sequence is TGCAGCGCTCGAGACCGGGAATTATATGGCTACACCTTC.

The chain uses TRBV3-1 (or the pseudogene TRBV3-2) and TRBJ2-7; D perhaps matches TRBD1 (5 bases). Between the trimmed V and J ends, which lost 1 base and 2 bases, there was a span of 15 bases. The germline V gene has CDR1 LGHDT and CDR2 YNNKEL (reference sequence). This CDR3 has 16 residues. The CDR3 region has the DNA TGTGCCAGCAGCCAAGTATTTGTGGACACGCCCTACGAGCAGTACTTC. Its protein is CASSQVFVDTPYEQYF.

The chain recombines TRBV6-4 with TRBJ1-6; D is possibly TRBD1 (6 bases). The V end lost 0 bases, the J end lost 9 bases, and 15 bases lay between the germline ends. From germline, CDR1 is MRHNA and CDR2 SNTAGT. The CDR3 spans 16 residues. This chain's CDR3 is CASSDSHRDRGSPLHF. In DNA form, the CDR3 reads TGTGCCAGCAGTGACTCGCACAGGGATCGCGGTTCACCCCTCCACTTT.

The chain couples TRBV5-1 to TRBJ1-4; D may be TRBD1 (6 bases). Trimming cost V 0 bases and J 8 bases, with 14 bases left between them. Germline CDR1 reads SGHRS; CDR2 reads YFSETQ. The CDR3 covers 15 residues. The CDR3 loop is CASSLAGRQEEKLFF. CDR3 DNA: TGCGCCAGCAGCTTGGCCGGACGACAGGAAGAAAAACTGTTTTTT.

The chain joins TRBV5-6 to TRBJ2-1, with TRBD1 identical over 8 bases. V lost 4 bases, J lost 6 bases, and 3 bases stayed unmatched. From germline, CDR1 is SGHDT and CDR2 YYEEEE. The CDR3 spans 13 residues. The DNA for the CDR3 is TGTGCCAGCAGCCCCACAGGGGGCAATGAGCAGTTCTTC. As protein: CASSPTGGNEQFF.

This clone was counted a single time. J is TRBJ2-7 and V is TRBV3-1 (or the pseudogene TRBV3-2); 9 nucleotides match TRBD1. Germline-derived CDR1 and CDR2 are LGHDT and YNNKEL (reference sequence). Trimming cost V 3 bases and J 3 bases; bases outside gene matches: 3. This CDR3 has 14 amino acids. The CDR3 sequence: CASSHPGQGYEQYF. For the CDR3, the DNA is TGTGCCAGCAGCCACCCGGGACAGGGCTACGAGCAGTACTTC.

The chain is built from TRBV7-9 and TRBJ1-2; TRBD1 aligns across 9 bases. CDR3 length equals 14 residues. Germline assignment: CDR1 SEHNR and CDR2 FQNEAQ (reference sequence). V was pared by 4 bases and J by 6 bases, with 6 bases of the junction left unmatched. CDR3 region: CASSSTGTGHGYTF. DNA of the CDR3: TGTGCCAGCAGCTCGACAGGGACAGGGCATGGCTACACCTTC.

The chain uses TRBV2 and TRBJ2-5, with a possible D match to TRBD1 (5 bases). Trimming took off 3 bases at V and 5 bases at J, with 10 bases between the two ends. The CDR3 covers 13 residues. The germline gives CDR1 SNHLY, CDR2 FYNNEI. CDR3 amino acids: CASSEQGAETQYF. Written as DNA, the CDR3 is TGTGCCAGCAGTGAGCAGGGCGCGGAGACCCAGTACTTC.

This chain connects TRBV5-5 to TRBJ1-6; D is ambiguous. Trimming cost V 0 bases and J 0 bases, with 10 bases left between them. Germline V gene data show CDR1 as SGHKS and CDR2 as YYEKEE (reference sequence). This CDR3 is 17 amino acids long. DNA for the CDR3: TGTGCCAGCAGCTTGGCCACGGGGAGCTCCTATAATTCACCCCTCCACTTT. Translation: CASSLATGSSYNSPLHF. The whole variable domain, remainder taken from reference TRBV5-5 and TRBJ1-6, is DAGVTQSPTHLIKTRGQQVTLRCSPISGHKSVSWYQQVLGQGPQFIFQYYEKEERGRGNFPDRFSARQFPNYSSELNVNALLLGDSALYLCASSLATGSSYNSPLHFGNGTRLTVT.

The chain is built from TRBV5-4 and TRBJ2-1; D is ambiguous. The CDR3 length is 14 residues. In germline, CDR1 is SGHNT, CDR2 YYREEE (reference sequence). The V end lost 6 bases, the J end lost 0 bases, and 10 bases lay between the germline ends. CDR3 in amino acids: CASTKAGSYNEQFF. Here the CDR3 DNA reads TGTGCCAGCACGAAGGCAGGCTCCTACAATGAGCAGTTCTTC. Supplemented by reference TRBV5-4 and TRBJ2-1, the full variable domain reads ETGVTQSPTHLIKTRGQQVTLRCSSQSGHNTVSWYQQALGQGPQFIFQYYREEENGRGNFPPRFSGLQFPNYSSELNVNALELDDSALYLCASTKAGSYNEQFFGPGTRLTVL.